Shown below are 9 T cell receptor beta chains from a single sample sequenced in a study of sequential checkpoint blockade in melanoma. Some clones are missing from TCRdb's copy, which holds only in-frame ones; the method was immunoSEQ multiplex PCR. The table shows 10,000 to 15,000 clones, with approximately 24% occurring only once. As for treatment: randomized to nivolumab then ipilimumab (arm A) or the reverse (arm B). The source was tumor tissue (inferred from file names), collected from a patient given nivolumab and ipilimumab in sequence. These TCRs come from a human donor with melanoma.

This chain joins TRBV18 and TRBJ2-1, with D unresolved. The CDR3 covers 16 residues. Germline V gene data show CDR1 as KGHSH and CDR2 as LQKENI. Deletions cut 1 base from V and 8 bases from J, with 18 bases between. The chain's CDR3 is CASSPLRGWNNHEQFF. The DNA of the CDR3 is TGTGCCAGCTCACCACTTCGAGGATGGAACAACCATGAGCAGTTCTTC.

The chain links TRBV10-3 to TRBJ1-2; 7 nucleotides match TRBD1. In germline, CDR1 is ENHRY, CDR2 SYGVKD. The CDR3 extends over 18 amino acids. J lost 6 bases, V lost 2 bases, and 18 bases had no gene match. The CDR3 loop is CAISEVGSRQGARHGYTF. The CDR3 nucleotides read TGTGCCATCAGTGAGGTAGGCTCTCGACAGGGCGCTAGGCATGGCTACACCTTC.

The chain joins TRBV11-1 to TRBJ1-2; D is possibly TRBD1 (5 bases). The V and J ends lost 1 base and 8 bases respectively, with 14 bases between them. The germline V gene encodes CDR1 SGHAT and CDR2 FQDESV (reference sequence). The CDR3 is made up of 14 amino acids. In DNA, the CDR3 is TGTGCCAGCAGCTTAGACGCAGGCCGGGGCGGCTACACCTTC. Residues: CASSLDAGRGGYTF.

This clone was counted ten times or more. This chain connects TRBV10-2 to TRBJ1-1; D unresolved. V lost 3 bases and J lost 6, with 20 bases in between. The CDR3 loop spans 16 amino acids. Germline V gene data show CDR1 as WSHSY and CDR2 as SAAADI. The CDR3 protein is CASSETNLAVEAEAFF. The CDR3 DNA reads TGCGCCAGCAGTGAAACAAACTTGGCCGTCGAGGCTGAAGCTTTCTTT.

This clone was seen once. The V call is TRBV5-1, the J call TRBJ2-1; D call uncertain. The V and J ends lost 1 base and 0 bases respectively, with 5 bases between them. The CDR3 totals 14 residues. Germline CDR1 and CDR2: SGHRS and YFSETQ. The CDR3 bases are TGCGCCAGCAGCTTGATCAGCTCCTACAATGAGCAGTTCTTC. Its protein is CASSLISSYNEQFF.

The chain has TRBV15 and TRBJ1-1; 7 nucleotides line up with TRBD1. The length of the CDR3 is 14 residues. With 4 bases clipped from V and 1 base from J, the junction kept 3 bases outside the gene matches. Germline V gene sequence: CDR1 LNHNV, CDR2 YYDKDF (reference sequence). CDR3 residues: CATSKTGTNTEAFF. Here the CDR3 DNA reads TGTGCCACCAGCAAGACAGGGACGAACACTGAAGCTTTCTTT.

The rearrangement links TRBV19 to TRBJ1-1; D ambiguous. The CDR3 contains 14 residues. V was clipped by 5 bases and J by 11 bases, with 21 bases between them. The V gene's germline CDR1 is LNHDA and CDR2 SQIVND (reference sequence). In DNA form, the CDR3 reads TGTGCCAGTAGTCTTTACCTAGGGAGGGTACGCGCTTTCTTT. As protein: CASSLYLGRVRAFF.

The genes are TRBV12-1 and TRBJ1-5. TRBV12-1 is noted as a pseudogene. CDR3 length: 17 amino acids. The CDR3 DNA is TGTGCCAGCAGCTTATGGTTTACGGTGTTTAGCAATCAGCCCCAGCATTTT. Residues: CASSLWFTVFSNQPQHF.

This clone was detected a few times. This chain links TRBV7-7 with TRBJ2-2; TRBD1 aligns across 11 bases. CDR1 is SSHAT, CDR2 FNYEAQ, per germline (reference sequence). V was clipped by 5 bases and J by 6 bases; unmatched bases: 5. This CDR3 spans 15 amino acids. As DNA, the CDR3 is TGTGCCAGCAGCGGGGACAGGGGGACGGCCGGGGAGCTGTTTTTT. Encoded protein: CASSGDRGTAGELFF.